A single sample is the source of the 28 T cell receptor beta chains below, sequenced in a study of blood T cells in healthy people across ages. A second about 6 to 11 cycle PCR used barcoded and J-beta primers. TCRdb itself ran the 5' RACE reads through MiXCR, one entry per CDR3 protein. This table has about 1.1 million distinct CDR3 sequences, 35% to 40% appearing once. Sequencing input: blood. Receptors were obtained from a man between 18 and 35 years old in good health.

The rearrangement uses TRBV6-5 and TRBJ2-3; D is unclear. CDR1 and CDR2 (germline): MNHEY, SVGAGI. The V gene lost 10 bases and the J gene lost 1 base, with 12 bases spanning the gap. The length of the CDR3 is 13 residues. CDR3 amino acids: CATLRTGTDTQYF. The DNA for the CDR3 is TGTGCCACCTTAAGGACGGGCACAGATACGCAGTATTTT.

The chain joins TRBV27 to TRBJ2-1; 10 nucleotides line up with TRBD1. Germline V gene sequence: CDR1 MNHEY, CDR2 SMNVEV (reference sequence). V lost 6 bases, J lost 8 bases, and 10 bases stayed unmatched. The CDR3 spans 15 residues. The CDR3 loop reads CASSALGQGLHEQFF. CDR3 in DNA: TGTGCCAGCAGCGCCCTGGGACAGGGGTTGCATGAGCAGTTCTTC.

J is TRBJ1-5 and V is TRBV11-2, with D hard to call. Germline-derived CDR1 and CDR2 are SGHAT and FQNNGV. The CDR3 covers 15 residues. Trimming took off 1 base at V and 1 base at J, with 8 bases between the two ends. Here the CDR3 DNA reads TGTGCCAGCAGCTTAGGTTCGAGGAGCAATCAGCCCCAGCATTTT. The encoded protein is CASSLGSRSNQPQHF.

This chain uses TRBV6-6 with TRBJ2-1; 10 bases match TRBD2. J was trimmed by 6 bases and V by 10 bases; bases with no gene match: 12. Germline loops: CDR1 MNHNY, CDR2 SVGAGI (reference sequence). The CDR3 spans 15 residues. The CDR3 DNA reads TGTGCCACCTCCCCCAGCGGGGGGGACCTCAATGAGCAGTTCTTC. Protein product: CATSPSGGDLNEQFF.

Many counts were recorded for this clonotype. The CDR3: CASSYSLTDSNYGYTF. For the CDR3, the DNA is TGTGCCAGCAGTTACAGTCTAACAGACTCTAACTATGGCTACACCTTC. The chain uses TRBV6-6 and TRBJ1-2; D is ambiguous. CDR3 length: 16 residues. CDR1 MNHNY and CDR2 SVGAGI come from the germline V gene (reference sequence). V was pared by 2 bases and J by 0 bases, with 13 bases between.

This clonotype was detected only a few times. The chain has TRBV7-9 and TRBJ2-3; the D gene is possibly TRBD1 (6 bases). The CDR3 sequence is 10 residues long. Trimming stripped 11 bases from V and 6 bases from J, with 9 bases between. In germline, CDR1 is SEHNR, CDR2 FQNEAQ (reference sequence). The CDR3 reads CAEGEDTQYF. CDR3 DNA: TGTGCCGAGGGGGAGGATACGCAGTATTTT.

For the CDR3, the DNA is TGCAGTGCAGAGGGGGGGGACAGGGGGACAGATACGCAGTATTTT. This gives the protein CSAEGGDRGTDTQYF. This rearrangement joins TRBV20-1 to TRBJ2-3, with 11 nucleotides matching TRBD1. CDR1 DFQATT and CDR2 SNEGSKA come from the germline V gene (reference sequence). Trimming at V came to 6 bases and at J to 3 bases, leaving 8 bases not matched to a gene. The CDR3 consists of 15 residues.

CDR3 coding DNA: TGTGCCAGCAGTTACTCGTTGTGGATAGACCCGGCGGAGCAGTTCTTC. It translates to CASSYSLWIDPAEQFF. V and J are TRBV6-2 or TRBV6-3 and TRBJ2-1, with no clear D. The ends were cut back, 0 bases at V and 10 bases at J, with 19 bases in the middle. This CDR3 has 16 amino acids. Germline V lookup: CDR1 MNHEY, CDR2 SVGEGT.

On this clonotype: Germline and junction disagree at one end, which may indicate a read error. The chain joins TRBV7-8 to TRBJ2-7; D possibly uses TRBD1 or TRBD2 (6 bases each). The CDR3 extends over 14 amino acids. Germline-derived CDR1 and CDR2 are SGHVS and FQNEAQ. CDR3 residues: CASSWGAGAYEQYF. The DNA for the CDR3 is TGTGCCAGTAGCTGGGGGGCAGGGGCCTACGAGCAGTACTTC.

The V call is TRBV7-3, the J call TRBJ1-1, with unresolved D. Germline values: CDR1 SGHTA, CDR2 FQGTGA. V dropped 5 bases and J dropped 8 bases, with 12 bases sitting between them. This CDR3 spans 12 amino acids. CDR3: CASSIPDGEAFF. In nucleotides, the CDR3 is TGTGCCAGCAGCATTCCGGACGGGGAAGCTTTCTTT.

There are a few counts of this clonotype. V gene TRBV10-3 combines with J gene TRBJ1-5; D ambiguous. The CDR3 loop spans 13 amino acids. Trimming took 3 bases from V and 4 from J, leaving 7 bases between them. Germline V CDR1 and CDR2: ENHRY, SYGVKD. This CDR3 is CAISEVRNQPQHF. In DNA form, the CDR3 reads TGTGCCATCAGTGAAGTCAGAAATCAGCCCCAGCATTTT.

Comment on this clonotype: Germline is not matched at one junction end, which may reflect a read error. This chain connects TRBV7-9 to TRBJ1-2; 7 bases match TRBD1. There are 14 residues in the CDR3. Germline values: CDR1 SEHNR, CDR2 FQNEAQ (reference sequence). This CDR3 reads CASNLTGQSYGYTF. The CDR3 nucleotides are TGTGCCAGCAACTTAACGGGACAGTCGTATGGCTACACCTTC.

This chain links TRBV9 with TRBJ1-2; 8 nucleotides align to TRBD1. V shed 3 bases, J shed 3 bases, and the junction held 4 bases outside the gene matches. The CDR3 sequence is 14 residues long. The V gene's germline CDR1 is SGDLS and CDR2 YYNGEE. For the CDR3, the DNA is TGTGCCAGCAGCGGGACAGGGAGTTACTATGGCTACACCTTC. Encoded protein: CASSGTGSYYGYTF.

J is TRBJ1-2 and V is TRBV6-2 or TRBV6-3; 7 nucleotides align to TRBD1. Germline trimming cut 8 bases from V and 6 bases from J; bases unmatched to any gene: 15. The germline V gene has CDR1 MNHEY and CDR2 SVGEGT. There are 15 residues in the CDR3. The CDR3 spells CASVNRGRGSDGYTF. CDR3 nucleotides: TGTGCCAGCGTAAACAGGGGCCGCGGTTCGGATGGCTACACCTTC.

The V gene is TRBV6-2 or TRBV6-3, the J gene TRBJ2-5; D is ambiguous. This CDR3 comprises 15 residues. Germline loops: CDR1 MNHEY, CDR2 SVGEGT. The CDR3 DNA sequence: TGTGCAACCATAAACGGATTTAGGTCTAAGGAGACCCAGTACTTC. Amino acids: CATINGFRSKETQYF.

The chain recombines TRBV20-1 with TRBJ2-5, with D uncertain. CDR1 DFQATT and CDR2 SNEGSKA come from the germline V gene (reference sequence). V was shortened by 1 base and J by 0 bases, with 6 bases between the two germline ends. The CDR3 is made up of 13 amino acids. As DNA, the CDR3 is TGCAGTGCTAGAGGAGGTTACCAAGAGACCCAGTACTTC. This translates into CSARGGYQETQYF.

The chain has TRBV5-6 and TRBJ2-5, with D possibly being TRBD1 or TRBD2 (6 bases each). Germline V CDR1 and CDR2: SGHDT, YYEEEE. The CDR3 totals 16 residues. The germline V and J ends were trimmed by 0 bases and 11 bases, with 23 bases remaining between them. The CDR3 sequence is CASSLAGGSRYNEQYF. CDR3 in DNA: TGTGCCAGCAGCTTGGCCGGGGGCTCCCGCTACAATGAGCAGTACTTC.

CDR3 sequence (DNA): TGTGCCAGCAGCTTAGCGGGTGGACTAGCGGCAGACGCCAACCCCAAGGAGCAGTTCTTC. Translated: CASSLAGGLAADANPKEQFF. The chain employs TRBV7-9 and TRBJ2-1, with 10 bases that match TRBD2. J lost 10 bases, V lost 0 bases, and 21 bases had no gene match. This CDR3 has 20 amino acids. CDR1 SEHNR and CDR2 FQNEAQ come from the germline V gene (reference sequence).

In regard to this clonotype: Being one base from a much bigger clone, this may be a read error. V usage is TRBV20-1 and J usage is TRBJ2-5; 10 bases align to TRBD2. This CDR3 region has 13 residues. V lost 1 base, J lost 11 bases, and 7 bases stayed unmatched. CDR1 is DFQATT and CDR2 is SNEGSKA in the germline V gene (reference sequence). The CDR3 DNA sequence: TGCAGTGCTAGAGGACTAGCGGGTAATGAGCAGTACTTC. This encodes CSARGLAGNEQYF.

The chain links TRBV12-3 or TRBV12-4 to TRBJ2-1; 13 nucleotides match TRBD2. The CDR3 runs 15 residues. V lost 6 bases, J lost 9 bases, and 8 bases stayed unmatched. Here the CDR3 DNA reads TGTGCCAGCAGCCGGACTAGCGGGGGTAACGGTGAGCAGTTCTTC. Amino acid sequence: CASSRTSGGNGEQFF.

The chain uses TRBV6-6 and TRBJ1-2; D unresolved. This CDR3 is 14 amino acids long. V was pared by 2 bases and J by 2 bases, with 9 bases between. Germline values: CDR1 MNHNY, CDR2 SVGAGI (reference sequence). The CDR3 nucleotides are TGTGCCAGCAGTTACGGCGAACTAAACTATGGCTACACCTTC. It codes for CASSYGELNYGYTF.

This clonotype was counted a few times. CDR3 sequence (DNA): TGTGCCAGCAGCACCGGTGGACAGACCTACTATGGCTACACCTTC. Its translation: CASSTGGQTYYGYTF. V is TRBV7-9 and J is TRBJ1-2; D is possibly TRBD1 (6 bases). Trimming shortened V by 5 bases and J by 3 bases, and 16 bases separated the two germline ends. This CDR3 contains 15 residues. Germline V gene data show CDR1 as SEHNR and CDR2 as FQNEAQ (reference sequence).

This clonotype occurred a few times. The rearrangement links TRBV7-2 to TRBJ2-2, with D maybe TRBD2 (6 bases). CDR3 size: 17 residues. CDR1 SGHTA and CDR2 FQGNSA come from the germline V gene. V was clipped by 6 bases and J by 2 bases, with 19 bases between them. CDR3 sequence: CASRTPPGGLNTGELFF. In DNA form, the CDR3 reads TGTGCCAGCAGAACCCCCCCCGGGGGTCTCAACACCGGGGAGCTGTTTTTT.

V and J are TRBV12-3 or TRBV12-4 and TRBJ1-2, with 7 nucleotides matching TRBD1. V was clipped by 8 bases and J by 7 bases; unmatched bases: 10. CDR3 length equals 13 residues. The CDR3 DNA follows: TGTGCCAGCGGCGGAGGGGGCGCTGGTGGCTACACCTTC. Its translation is CASGGGGAGGYTF.

This clonotype was counted a few times. The chain combines TRBV12-3 or TRBV12-4 with TRBJ2-5; tentatively, D is TRBD2 (5 bases). Trimming shortened V by 5 bases and J by 5 bases, and 18 bases separated the two germline ends. This CDR3 has 15 amino acids. The DNA of the CDR3 is TGTGCCAGCAGTCCGGCGGGCTACAGAGCGGAGACCCAGTACTTC. Translated, it gives CASSPAGYRAETQYF.

The V and J genes are TRBV6-2 or TRBV6-3 and TRBJ1-2; D ambiguous. Germline-derived CDR1 and CDR2 are MNHEY and SVGEGT. The V end lost 7 bases, the J end lost 8 bases, and 17 bases lay between the germline ends. The CDR3 has 13 amino acids. The CDR3 loop reads CASTPDGSGGYTF. The CDR3 region has the DNA TGTGCCAGCACCCCGGACGGGTCCGGGGGCTACACCTTC.

The J gene is TRBJ2-2, the V gene TRBV5-1, with D maybe TRBD1 (5 bases). V was shortened by 0 bases and J by 0 bases, with 12 bases between the two germline ends. The germline CDR1 and CDR2 sequences are SGHRS and YFSETQ. The CDR3 spans 17 residues. CDR3 coding DNA: TGCGCCAGCAGCTTGGCTCCGGACACCTCGAACACCGGGGAGCTGTTTTTT. This sequence encodes CASSLAPDTSNTGELFF. Using reference TRBV5-1 and TRBJ2-2 for the parts outside the CDR3, the full variable domain is KAGVTQTPRYLIKTRGQQVTLSCSPISGHRSVSWYQQTPGQGLQFLFEYFSETQRNKGNFPGRFSGRQFSNSRSEMNVSTLELGDSALYLCASSLAPDTSNTGELFFGEGSRLTVL.

As to this clonotype: This CDR3 fails to terminate in the conserved phenylalanine or tryptophan, so it likely reflects a read error. This rearrangement joins TRBV5-6 to TRBJ2-1; a possible D gene is TRBD1 (6 bases). Germline V CDR1 and CDR2: SGHDT, YYEEEE. V was cut by 1 base and J by 7 bases, with 15 bases left in between. The CDR3 has 15 residues. In DNA form, the CDR3 reads TGTGCCAGCAGCTTGACCCAGGGGACGCAAAATGAGCAGTTCTTA. This sequence encodes CASSLTQGTQNEQFL.